This section outlines one TCR beta chain sequence together with its context. Its target antigen remains unknown. Base qualities were left out, and no much larger clone turns up one base away. The cohort consisted of 650 to 700 healthy bone marrow donors. Cohort members were all nominally healthy when sampled, although unrecorded immune exposures were likely present. The donor tested CMV seronegative and was one of the 352 seronegative cohort members. Every donor gave a peripheral blood sample, and the peripheral blood mononuclear cells from that sample were used for TCR beta sequencing. The Qiagen DNeasy Blood Extraction Kit was used to extract genomic DNA from the blood cell samples. This sample was included in a study of cytomegalovirus exposure and HLA in healthy donors (dated by TCRdb to about 2017). About the study as a whole: An earlier analysis of around 600 of the donors reported approximately 300 Gb of sequence data and 100 million to 130 million unique TCR beta sequences from about 200 million T cells. An early release that covered approximately 600 HLA-typed donors contained around 330 gigabases of sequencing data and 85 million to 100 million unique TCR sequences. Of the roughly 400 genotyped donors, roughly 80% were placed in the genetic ancestry cluster associated with self-reported Caucasian donors. The aim of the study was to test whether cataloging public T cell receptors could identify signatures of past pathogen exposure. Using immunosequencing, the study profiled T cell repertoires from 666 subjects and related those repertoires to cytomegalovirus serostatus. A separate validation cohort of roughly 130 different subjects was used in addition to the 666-subject first cohort. The study combined high-throughput TCR immunosequencing, statistical association of individual TCRs with disease status, and machine learning to predict cytomegalovirus infection status. A later analysis re-analyzed previously published TCR beta repertoires from approximately 700 donors and added high-resolution HLA genotyping to study TCR occurrence patterns. The later analysis used no new phenotypic data to find candidate immune exposures, relying instead on TCR beta sequences and their occurrence across donors. An earlier analysis of around 640 of the donors used high-throughput TCR beta sequencing to judge whether each TCR beta V gene segment behaved as functional or pseudogenic. Donor age, sex, ethnicity and CMV serostatus were compiled together with the repertoire data. Genome-wide SNP genotypes for about 65% of the 666 donors were used in a later genetic analysis, which treated that subset as a discovery cohort. All discovery cohort repertoires had been generated using a single sequencing platform. Class I and class II HLA loci were covered by the typing at four-digit resolution. The number of donors typed differed by locus, with roughly 629-640 for A, B, C, DRB1 and DQB1, more than 500 for DQA1, 606 for DPA1, and some 440 for DPB1. A few DR-DQ haplotypes were treated as single units for association and clustering because of strong linkage in the cohort. On average, approximately 250,000 unique TCR beta nucleotide sequences were sequenced per donor among about 400 genotyped donors of the cohort, with roughly 18% of those sequences being non-productive.

Compared with germline, V lacks 1 base and J lacks 1 base; bases without a gene match: 4. The germline V gene (reference sequence) gives CDR1 as LNHNV and CDR2 as YYDKDF. There are 17 amino acids in the CDR3, from cysteine to phenylalanine inclusive. Left in the record is the CDR3 DNA by itself, 51 bases read in frame from the first base. The library was generated by the immunoSEQ multiplex PCR assay. The multiplex PCR relied on a mix of 60 forward primers for TCR Vbeta segments and 13 reverse primers for TCR Jbeta segments. The CDR3 region of rearranged TCR beta genes was amplified from genomic DNA by a multiplex PCR assay. The amplified TCR beta libraries were sequenced on the Illumina HiSeq System as 87-base-pair reads. The original pipeline was this. A later analysis tallied 80 million to 95 million unique TCR beta chains across the roughly 610 repertoires, and about 10 million of those chains were shared by two or more donors. Raw reads were error-corrected and collapsed into unique sequences with a nearest-neighbor algorithm that merged closely related sequences to remove PCR and sequencing errors. To assign V, D and J gene segments, CDR3 sequences were aligned to IMGT reference sequences. For a sequence to be retained, at least a six-nucleotide match to both a V gene segment and a J gene segment was required. Rearrangements were classified as productive when the CDR3 lacked stop codons and remained in frame with V and J, and all other rearrangements were classified as non-productive. CDR3 was defined by IMGT convention, running from the second conserved V-encoded cysteine to the conserved J-encoded phenylalanine. The earlier analysis of about 620 of the donors excluded sequences that lacked an unambiguous match to a single V gene segment. An earlier analysis of approximately 590 of the donors called V segments functional above 56.7% productive rearrangements and segregating when the between-donor standard deviation exceeded 5%. To diagnose cytomegalovirus status from the catalog of TCR beta chain sequences, a statistical classification framework was built. In a later analysis, TCR nucleotide sequences were compared against IMGT/GENE-DB human TR gene sequences so that V and J genes could be assigned. Using the TCRdist pipeline, a later analysis assigned CDR3 sequences along with most-parsimonious VDJ recombination scenarios. In a later analysis, every TCR beta chain was defined by the combination of its CDR3 amino acid sequence and its V-gene family, and reads without a unique V-gene family were dropped. A later analysis removed 592 highly shared, low-generation-probability nucleotide sequences to deal with suspected cross-contamination and a sequencing artifact. A later analysis calculated a clonal expansion index for each public chain from normalized within-repertoire ranks of inferred template counts. In a later analysis, generation probabilities were computed with a VDJ recombination model fitted to out-of-frame rearrangements, and the resulting probabilities were checked against IGoR. A later analysis scored TCR-TCR, TCR-HLA and TCR-CMV co-occurrence with hypergeometric tests, applying a repertoire-size bias correction to TCR pairs. False discovery rates were estimated in a later analysis by permuting HLA or CMV assignments 20 times. In a later analysis, co-occurring TCRs were grouped with DBSCAN, and TCRdist sequence similarity was added when clustering was performed within HLA-allele-positive subsets. Co-occurrence clustering excluded repertoires with fewer than 30,000 or more than 120,000 public chains, plus five with anomalous nucleotide sharing. The table was pulled from immuneACCESS by TCRdb, which kept in-frame rearrangements only. Such tables lose some clones; where checked, under half of the loss comes from unresolved V genes, and the rest has no known cause. V and J calls and clone size come straight from that table; D and trimming were deduced from the DNA. The sample table records 170,000 or so clones; more than 80% of these occur just once. The ten largest account for under 0.75% of the sample.

Broader findings and caveats from the paper: In a later analysis, HLA-associated TCR beta chains showed more clonal expansion and lower generation probabilities than non-associated chains that were equally common. A further reported finding was that TCR beta sequences accurately predicted the HLA-A and HLA-B alleles for most subjects in the first cohort. A later analysis found that TCR association rates varied across HLA loci, with DRB1 alleles showing the most associated TCRs and HLA-C alleles the fewest. In both the original and validation cohorts, the classifier was reported to diagnose cytomegalovirus status with high specificity and sensitivity. In a later genetic analysis, fewer N-insertions in productive TCRs were reported among donors in an Asian-associated ancestry cluster than the roughly 700-donor mean. HLA typing was unavailable for some donors at each locus, so association tests used only the typed subset. The authors suggested that the approach could potentially be generalized to other disease states and immunological phenotypes. The study gave a list of 150 to 200 TCR beta chains associated with cytomegalovirus. The sequencing pipeline was judged likely to have produced a cluster of highly shared sequence variants as a technical artifact. Only TCR beta chains were sequenced in this cohort, and the absence of alpha or paired-chain data limited detectable features. A later analysis reported that several top co-occurrence clusters appeared linked to parvovirus B19, influenza, CMV and Epstein-Barr virus. Because counts were too low, roughly 17 rarely observed V segments, including chromosome 9 orphons, were left out of the earlier analysis of approximately 580 of the donors. A later analysis associated 15,000 to 20,000 TCR beta sequences with specific HLA alleles at a false discovery rate of 0.05. An earlier analysis of around 540 of the donors showed that most TCR beta V segments appeared in productive rearrangements either about 87% or about 30% of the time, which broadly matched IMGT annotations. Immune exposure information for the cohort was limited to CMV serostatus. While some public TCRs were present in many individuals, most TCR sequences turned up only very rarely across donors. In vitro tests confirmed that a few of the cytomegalovirus-associated TCR beta chains recognize cytomegalovirus antigens. A later genetic analysis associated a missense DCLRE1C variant with V-gene and J-gene trimming of TCR beta chains, and an independent cohort replicated the association. Because the 87-base-pair reads could not distinguish some IMGT-functional V segments, including TRBV6-2 and TRBV6-3, those segments were excluded. A later analysis found that most CMV-associated TCR beta chains appeared HLA-restricted, with HLA associations seemingly driven largely by CMV exposure. Linkage disequilibrium might explain the correlated functional status among segregating V segments, but an unknown experimental factor could not be excluded. When HLA alleles, especially DR and DQ, strongly co-occurred, TCR associations were difficult to assign to individual alleles. Sequencing depth was assumed to be roughly uniform across donors in the presence/absence analyses, though that assumption may not hold.

The sequence joins TRBV15 to TRBJ2-7; 13 bases in between match TRBD2. The specimen was PBMCs. The sequence was obtained from a boy aged 5-17 years in good health and CMV-seronegative. The DNA is TGTGCCACCAGCAGAGGTAGGGGACTAGCGGGGTCCTACGAGCAGTACTTC. This is translated as CATSRGRGLAGSYEQYF.